The clone carrying this TCR delta chain has only a few counts. TCRdb's protein, taken from a much larger clone, differs from this DNA's translation at residue 17, likely owing to a read error; the protein displayed comes from the DNA. CDR1 GEAIGNYY and CDR2 EKD come from the germline V gene. CDR3 size: 19 residues. TCRdb re-processed the reads using CATT. The data show some 5,000 delta-chain clones, 0.42% seen once. These data come from a study of gamma-delta chains in newborns, infants, children. Study summary: Microbial exposure reportedly drives polyclonal innate γδ T cell expansion after birth.

The receptor comes from a child who was a newborn, infant or young child, either healthy, febrile or measles-vaccinated (not recorded which). This sequence joins TRDV2 and TRDJ3; 10 nucleotides align to TRDD3. The sample taken for sequencing was blood. The CDR3 reads CACDPVGDTFPWDTRQVFF. Here the CDR3 DNA reads TGTGCCTGTGACCCGGTGGGGGATACATTCCCCTGGGACACCCGACAGGTGTTTTTC.